This T cell receptor beta chain was identified during a study of blood T cell repertoires in COVID-19. Study-level background: Whether acute or convalescent, the COVID-19 samples came from the United States, Italy and Spain.

Produced via immunoSEQ multiplex PCR; TCRdb's table is partial and in-frame only. Among some 45,000 clones listed, 87% were seen once. This CDR3 has 15 amino acids. CDR1 and CDR2 (germline): MNHEY, SVGAGI. V trimming: 6 bases; J trimming: 1 base; junction bases outside the gene matches: 5. The chain employs TRBV6-5 and TRBJ1-5, with TRBD1 matching 8 bases. Material for sequencing was peripheral blood. This clonotype was obtained from a man between 60 and 75 years old with active COVID-19. CDR3 bases: TGTGCCAGCAGAACAGGGGGAGGGAGCAATCAGCCCCAGCATTTT. It translates to CASRTGGGSNQPQHF.